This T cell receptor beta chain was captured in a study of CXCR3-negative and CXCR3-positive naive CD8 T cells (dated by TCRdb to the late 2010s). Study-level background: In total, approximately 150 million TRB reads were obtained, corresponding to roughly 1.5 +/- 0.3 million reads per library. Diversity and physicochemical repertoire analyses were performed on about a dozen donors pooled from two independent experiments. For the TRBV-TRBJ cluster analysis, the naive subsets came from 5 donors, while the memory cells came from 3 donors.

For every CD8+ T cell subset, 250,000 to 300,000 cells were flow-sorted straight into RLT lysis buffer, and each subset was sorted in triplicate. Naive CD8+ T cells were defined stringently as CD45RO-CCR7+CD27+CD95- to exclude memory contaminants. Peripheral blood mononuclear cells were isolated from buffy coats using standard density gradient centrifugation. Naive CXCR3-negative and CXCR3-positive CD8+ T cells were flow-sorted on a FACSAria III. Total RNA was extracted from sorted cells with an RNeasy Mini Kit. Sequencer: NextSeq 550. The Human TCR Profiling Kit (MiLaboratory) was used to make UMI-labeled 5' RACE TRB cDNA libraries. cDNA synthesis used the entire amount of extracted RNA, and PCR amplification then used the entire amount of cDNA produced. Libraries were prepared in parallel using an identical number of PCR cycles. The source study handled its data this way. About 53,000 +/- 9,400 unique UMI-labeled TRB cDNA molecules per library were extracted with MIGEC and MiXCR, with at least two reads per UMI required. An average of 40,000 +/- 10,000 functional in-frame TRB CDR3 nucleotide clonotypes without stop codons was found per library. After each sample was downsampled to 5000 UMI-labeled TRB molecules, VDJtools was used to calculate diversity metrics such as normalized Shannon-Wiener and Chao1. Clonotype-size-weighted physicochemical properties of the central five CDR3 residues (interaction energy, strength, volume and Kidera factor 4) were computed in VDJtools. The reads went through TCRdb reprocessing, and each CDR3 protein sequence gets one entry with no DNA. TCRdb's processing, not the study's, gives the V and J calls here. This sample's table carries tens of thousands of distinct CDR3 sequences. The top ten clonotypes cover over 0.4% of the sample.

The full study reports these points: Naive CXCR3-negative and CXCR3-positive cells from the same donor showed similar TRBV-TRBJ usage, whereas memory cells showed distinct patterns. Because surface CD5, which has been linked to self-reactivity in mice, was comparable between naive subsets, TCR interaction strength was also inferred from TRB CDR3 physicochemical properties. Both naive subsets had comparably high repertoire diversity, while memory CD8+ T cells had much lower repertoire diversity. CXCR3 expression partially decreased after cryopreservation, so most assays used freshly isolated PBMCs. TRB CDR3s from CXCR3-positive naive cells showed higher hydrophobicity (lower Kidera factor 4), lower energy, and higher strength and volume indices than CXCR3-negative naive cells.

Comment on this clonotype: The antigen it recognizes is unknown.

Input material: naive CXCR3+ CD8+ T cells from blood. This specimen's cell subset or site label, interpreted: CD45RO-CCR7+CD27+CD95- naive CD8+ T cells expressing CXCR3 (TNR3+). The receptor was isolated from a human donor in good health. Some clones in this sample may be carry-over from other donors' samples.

The CDR3 reads CSVLSGVSSTDTQYF. The chain couples TRBV29-1 to TRBJ2-3; TCRdb names TRBD2, which stays unverified in the absence of DNA. The CDR3 sequence holds 15 residues, the cysteine and phenylalanine included. No DNA sequence was recorded. Sequences SQVTM (CDR1) and ANQGSEA (CDR2) are obtained from the germline V gene.